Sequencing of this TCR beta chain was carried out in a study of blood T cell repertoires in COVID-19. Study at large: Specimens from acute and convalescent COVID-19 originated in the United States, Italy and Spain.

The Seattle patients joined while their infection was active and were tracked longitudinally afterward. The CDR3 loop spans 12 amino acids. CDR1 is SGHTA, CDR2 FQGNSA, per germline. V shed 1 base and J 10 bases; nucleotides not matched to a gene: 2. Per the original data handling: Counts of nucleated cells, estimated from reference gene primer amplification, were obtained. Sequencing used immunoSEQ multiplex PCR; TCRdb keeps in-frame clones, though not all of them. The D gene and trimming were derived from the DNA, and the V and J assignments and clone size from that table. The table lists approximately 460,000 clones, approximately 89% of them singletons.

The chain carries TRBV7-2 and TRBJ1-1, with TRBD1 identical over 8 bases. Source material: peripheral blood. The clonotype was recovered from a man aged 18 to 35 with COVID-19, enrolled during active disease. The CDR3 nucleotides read TGTGCCAGCAGCTTAGTAGGGACAGGAGCTTTCTTT. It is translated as CASSLVGTGAFF.